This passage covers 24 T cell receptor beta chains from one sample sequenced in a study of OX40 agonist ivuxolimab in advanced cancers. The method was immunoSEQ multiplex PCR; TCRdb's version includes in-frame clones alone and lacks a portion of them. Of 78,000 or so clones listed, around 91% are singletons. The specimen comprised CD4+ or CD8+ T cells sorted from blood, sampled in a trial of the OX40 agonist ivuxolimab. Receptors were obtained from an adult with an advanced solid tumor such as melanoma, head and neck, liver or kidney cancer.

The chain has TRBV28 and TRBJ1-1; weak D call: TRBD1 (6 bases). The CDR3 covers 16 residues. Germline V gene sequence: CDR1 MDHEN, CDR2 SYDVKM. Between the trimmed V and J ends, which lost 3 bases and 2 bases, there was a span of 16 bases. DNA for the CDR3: TGTGCCAGCAGTTTTCTCCGCGGACAGCTCAACACTGAAGCTTTCTTT. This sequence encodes CASSFLRGQLNTEAFF.

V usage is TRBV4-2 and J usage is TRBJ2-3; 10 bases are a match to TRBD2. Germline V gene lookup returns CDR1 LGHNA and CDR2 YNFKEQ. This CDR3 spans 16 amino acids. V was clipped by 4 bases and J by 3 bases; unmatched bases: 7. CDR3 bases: TGTGCCAGCAGCCGCGGGGTAGCGGGGGGAACAGATACGCAGTATTTT. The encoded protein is CASSRGVAGGTDTQYF.

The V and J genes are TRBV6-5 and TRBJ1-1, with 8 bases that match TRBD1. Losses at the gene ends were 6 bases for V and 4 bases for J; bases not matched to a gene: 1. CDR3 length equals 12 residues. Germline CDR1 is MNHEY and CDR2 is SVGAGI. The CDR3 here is CASRTGVTEAFF. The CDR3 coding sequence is TGTGCCAGCAGGACAGGGGTCACTGAAGCTTTCTTT.

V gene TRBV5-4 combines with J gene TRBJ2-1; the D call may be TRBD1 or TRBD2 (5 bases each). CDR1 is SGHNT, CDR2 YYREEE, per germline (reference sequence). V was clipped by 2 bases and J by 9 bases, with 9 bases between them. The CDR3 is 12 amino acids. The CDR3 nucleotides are TGTGCCAGCAGCTTCCGGGACCGTGAGCAGTTCTTC. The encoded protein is CASSFRDREQFF.

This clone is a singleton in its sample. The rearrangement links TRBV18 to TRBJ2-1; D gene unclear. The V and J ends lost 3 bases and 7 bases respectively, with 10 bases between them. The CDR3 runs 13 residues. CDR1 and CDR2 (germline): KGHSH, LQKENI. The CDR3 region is CASSPTGTNEQFF. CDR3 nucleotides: TGTGCCAGCTCACCCACGGGTACGAATGAGCAGTTCTTC.

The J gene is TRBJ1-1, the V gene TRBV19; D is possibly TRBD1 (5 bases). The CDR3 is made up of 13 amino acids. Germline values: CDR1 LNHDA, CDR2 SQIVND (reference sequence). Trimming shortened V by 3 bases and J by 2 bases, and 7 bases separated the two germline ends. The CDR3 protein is CASSIRENTEAFF. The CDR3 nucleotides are TGTGCCAGTAGTATCAGGGAAAACACTGAAGCTTTCTTT. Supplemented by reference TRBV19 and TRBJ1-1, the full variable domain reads DGGITQSPKYLFRKEGQNVTLSCEQNLNHDAMYWYRQDPGQGLRLIYYSQIVNDFQKGDIAEGYSVSREKKESFPLTVTSAQKNPTAFYLCASSIRENTEAFFGQGTRLTVV.

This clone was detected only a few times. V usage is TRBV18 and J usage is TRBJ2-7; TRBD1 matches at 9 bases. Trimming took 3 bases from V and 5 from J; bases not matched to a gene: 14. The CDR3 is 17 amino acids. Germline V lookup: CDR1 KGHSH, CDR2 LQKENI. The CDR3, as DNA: TGTGCCAGCTCACCGCCCAGACGGGGGACAGGGAGCCACGAGCAGTACTTC. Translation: CASSPPRRGTGSHEQYF.

DNA of the CDR3: TGTGCCAGCAGTGCCCACCTGACAGGGGGCTTAACCGGGGAGCTGTTTTTT. Its translation is CASSAHLTGGLTGELFF. This chain links TRBV28 with TRBJ2-2; TRBD1 agrees at 10 bases. Germline V gene data show CDR1 as MDHEN and CDR2 as SYDVKM. The trim removed 5 bases at V and 5 bases at J, leaving 11 bases unmatched. This CDR3 spans 17 amino acids.

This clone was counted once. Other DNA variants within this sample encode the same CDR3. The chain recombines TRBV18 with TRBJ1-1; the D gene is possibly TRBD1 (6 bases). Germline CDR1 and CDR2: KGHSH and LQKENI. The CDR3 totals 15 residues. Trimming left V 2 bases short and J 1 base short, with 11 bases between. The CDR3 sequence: CASSPSGRGNTEAFF. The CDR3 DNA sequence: TGTGCCAGCTCACCATCGGGCAGGGGGAACACTGAAGCTTTCTTT.

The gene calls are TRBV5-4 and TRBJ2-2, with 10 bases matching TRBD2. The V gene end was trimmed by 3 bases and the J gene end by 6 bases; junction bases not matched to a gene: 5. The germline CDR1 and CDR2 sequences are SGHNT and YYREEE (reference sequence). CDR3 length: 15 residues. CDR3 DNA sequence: TGTGCCAGCAGCTATCCGGGACTAGCGCCCGGGGAGCTGTTTTTT. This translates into CASSYPGLAPGELFF.

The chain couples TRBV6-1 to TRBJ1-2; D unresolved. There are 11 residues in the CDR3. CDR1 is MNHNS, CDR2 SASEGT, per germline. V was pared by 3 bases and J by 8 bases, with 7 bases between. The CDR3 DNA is TGTGCCAGCAGTGACATAACCGGCTACACCTTC. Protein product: CASSDITGYTF.

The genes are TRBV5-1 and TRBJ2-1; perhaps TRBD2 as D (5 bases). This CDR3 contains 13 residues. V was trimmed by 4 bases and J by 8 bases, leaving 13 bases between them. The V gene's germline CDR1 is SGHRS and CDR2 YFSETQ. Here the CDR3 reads CASSDRLTDEQFF. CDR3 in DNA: TGCGCCAGCAGCGACCGACTAACCGATGAGCAGTTCTTC.

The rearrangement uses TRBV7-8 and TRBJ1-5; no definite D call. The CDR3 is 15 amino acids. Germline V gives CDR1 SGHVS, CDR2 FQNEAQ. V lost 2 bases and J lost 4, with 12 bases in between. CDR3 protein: CASSLNLRANQPQHF. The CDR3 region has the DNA TGTGCCAGCAGCTTAAATTTAAGGGCAAATCAGCCCCAGCATTTT. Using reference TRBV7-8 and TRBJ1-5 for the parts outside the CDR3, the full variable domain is GAGVSQSPRYKVAKRGQDVALRCDPISGHVSLFWYQQALGQGPEFLTYFQNEAQLDKSGLPSDRFFAERPEGSVSTLKIQRTQQEDSAVYLCASSLNLRANQPQHFGDGTRLSIL.

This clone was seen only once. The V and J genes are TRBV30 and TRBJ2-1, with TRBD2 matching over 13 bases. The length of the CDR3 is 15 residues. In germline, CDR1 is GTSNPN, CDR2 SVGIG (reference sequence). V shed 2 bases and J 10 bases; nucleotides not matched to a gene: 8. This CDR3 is CAWSQRLAGGEEQFF. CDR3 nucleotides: TGTGCCTGGAGTCAACGACTAGCGGGGGGAGAAGAGCAGTTCTTC. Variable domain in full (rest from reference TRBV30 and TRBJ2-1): SQTIHQWPATLVQPVGSPLSLECTVEGTSNPNLYWYRQAAGRGLQLLFYSVGIGQISSEVPQNLSASRPQDRQFILSSKKLLLSDSGFYLCAWSQRLAGGEEQFFGPGTRLTVL.

The CDR3 sequence is CASSLLQGSYEQYF. The CDR3 coding sequence is TGTGCCAGCAGTTTACTACAGGGAAGCTACGAGCAGTACTTC. The V and J genes are TRBV27 and TRBJ2-7; perhaps TRBD1 as D (6 bases). Germline V gives CDR1 MNHEY, CDR2 SMNVEV (reference sequence). V was clipped by 2 bases and J by 3 bases, with 11 bases between them. This CDR3 spans 14 amino acids.

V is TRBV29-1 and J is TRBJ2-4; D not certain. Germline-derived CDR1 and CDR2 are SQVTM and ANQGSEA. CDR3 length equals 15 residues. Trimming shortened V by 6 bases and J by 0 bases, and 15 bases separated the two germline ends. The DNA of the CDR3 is TGCAGCGTGGCTACAGACGGGCTAGCCAAAAACATTCAGTACTTC. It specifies CSVATDGLAKNIQYF.

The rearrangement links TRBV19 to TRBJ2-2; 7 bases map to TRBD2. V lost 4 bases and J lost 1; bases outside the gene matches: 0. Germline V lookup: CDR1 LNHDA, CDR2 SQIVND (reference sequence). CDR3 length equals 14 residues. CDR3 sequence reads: CASSTGGNTGELFF. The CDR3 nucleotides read TGTGCCAGTAGTACGGGAGGGAACACCGGGGAGCTGTTTTTT.

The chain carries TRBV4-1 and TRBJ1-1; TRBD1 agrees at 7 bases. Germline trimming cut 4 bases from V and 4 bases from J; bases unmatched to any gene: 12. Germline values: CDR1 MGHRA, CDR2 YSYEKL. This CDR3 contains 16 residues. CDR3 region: CASSPGTAGPITEAFF. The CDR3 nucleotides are TGCGCCAGCAGCCCGGGGACAGCGGGGCCCATCACTGAAGCTTTCTTT.

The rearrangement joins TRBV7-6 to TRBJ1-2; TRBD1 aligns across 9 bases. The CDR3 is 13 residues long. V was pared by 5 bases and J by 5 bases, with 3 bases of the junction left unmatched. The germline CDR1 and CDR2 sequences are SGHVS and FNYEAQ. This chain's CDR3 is CASSAGQGYGYTF. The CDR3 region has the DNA TGTGCCAGCAGCGCGGGACAGGGATATGGCTACACCTTC.

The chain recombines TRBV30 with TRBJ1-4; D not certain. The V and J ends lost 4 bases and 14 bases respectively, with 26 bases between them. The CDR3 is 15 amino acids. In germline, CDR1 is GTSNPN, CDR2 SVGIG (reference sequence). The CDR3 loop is CAWTSGLVGGSILFF. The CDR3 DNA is TGTGCCTGGACCTCTGGTTTGGTGGGCGGATCAATCCTGTTTTTT.

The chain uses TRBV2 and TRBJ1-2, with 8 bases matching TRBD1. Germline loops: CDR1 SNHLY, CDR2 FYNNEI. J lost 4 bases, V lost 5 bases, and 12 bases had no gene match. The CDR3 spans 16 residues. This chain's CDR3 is CASSSYMTGVSYGYTF. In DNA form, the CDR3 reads TGTGCCAGCAGTTCATATATGACAGGGGTGAGCTATGGCTACACCTTC.

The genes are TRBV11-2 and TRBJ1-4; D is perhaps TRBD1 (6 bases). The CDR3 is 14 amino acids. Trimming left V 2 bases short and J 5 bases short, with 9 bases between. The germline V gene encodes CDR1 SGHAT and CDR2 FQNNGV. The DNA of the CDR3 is TGTGCCAGCAGCTTAAATCAGGGGAATGAAAAACTGTTTTTT. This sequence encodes CASSLNQGNEKLFF.

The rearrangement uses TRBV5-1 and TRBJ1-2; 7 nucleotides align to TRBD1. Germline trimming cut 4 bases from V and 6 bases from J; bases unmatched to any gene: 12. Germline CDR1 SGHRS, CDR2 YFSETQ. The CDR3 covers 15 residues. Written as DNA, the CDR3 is TGCGCCAGCAGCCCTGGCGTACAGGGGATCGATGGCTACACCTTC. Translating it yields CASSPGVQGIDGYTF.

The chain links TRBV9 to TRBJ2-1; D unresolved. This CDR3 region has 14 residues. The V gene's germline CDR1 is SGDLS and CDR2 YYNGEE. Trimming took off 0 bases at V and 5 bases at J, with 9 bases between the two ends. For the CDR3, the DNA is TGTGCCAGCAGCGTAGTGCAGGCCAACAATGAGCAGTTCTTC. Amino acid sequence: CASSVVQANNEQFF.